Listed here are 16 T cell receptor beta chains from one sample, sequenced in a study of blood T cell repertoires in COVID-19. The repertoire was sequenced with immunoSEQ multiplex PCR; TCRdb's copy has only in-frame clones and lacks some. The profile covers 100,000 to 150,000 clones, with around 81% appearing a single time and about an eighth taken by the ten largest. The sample taken for sequencing was peripheral blood. Every receptor here comes from a man aged 55 to 70 with acute or convalescent COVID-19.

This rearrangement joins TRBV5-6 to TRBJ1-2, with D unclear. The germline gives CDR1 SGHDT, CDR2 YYEEEE. With 4 bases removed from V and 4 bases from J, the gap between germline ends came to 20 bases. This CDR3 is 16 amino acids long. The CDR3 region is CASSPTYSETAYGYTF. The CDR3 DNA sequence: TGTGCCAGCAGCCCCACCTACAGTGAAACGGCCTATGGCTACACCTTC.

In this sample, this clone turned up once. This chain links TRBV28 with TRBJ1-5, with D possibly being TRBD1 (6 bases). Germline loops: CDR1 MDHEN, CDR2 SYDVKM. The CDR3 spans 18 residues. The V gene lost 4 bases and the J gene lost 3 bases, with 22 bases spanning the gap. CDR3 protein: CASSSVGVNDRLNQPQHF. CDR3 nucleotide sequence: TGTGCCAGCAGTTCCGTAGGTGTTAATGACAGGCTCAATCAGCCCCAGCATTTT. The full variable domain, completed using reference TRBV28 and TRBJ1-5, is DVKVTQSSRYLVKRTGEKVFLECVQDMDHENMFWYRQDPGLGLRLIYFSYDVKMKEKGDIPEGYSVSREKKERFSLILESASTNQTSMYLCASSSVGVNDRLNQPQHFGDGTRLSIL.

This rearrangement joins TRBV5-4 to TRBJ1-2; D might be TRBD1 (6 bases). Trimming left V 0 bases short and J 5 bases short, with 11 bases between. Germline V lookup: CDR1 SGHNT, CDR2 YYREEE (reference sequence). This CDR3 is 14 amino acids long. In DNA, the CDR3 is TGTGCCAGCAGCTTGGGGTTGCAGGGGTATGGCTACACCTTC. Translated, it gives CASSLGLQGYGYTF.

For the CDR3, the DNA is TGTGCCCCGGACAGAAACCAAGAGACCCAGTACTTC. Translation: CAPDRNQETQYF. This chain joins TRBV28 and TRBJ2-5, with a weak D call TRBD1 (6 bases). CDR1 and CDR2 (germline): MDHEN, SYDVKM. Trimming shortened V by 11 bases and J by 0 bases, and 10 bases separated the two germline ends. The CDR3 spans 12 residues.

This chain uses TRBV6-6 with TRBJ2-1; no firm D call. Germline CDR1 MNHNY, CDR2 SVGAGI (reference sequence). V lost 0 bases to trimming and J lost 7 bases, with 13 bases between them. The CDR3 contains 15 residues. The CDR3 DNA reads as TGTGCCAGCAGTTACTCGGGCTCGCTTAAGAATGAGCAGTTCTTC. It specifies CASSYSGSLKNEQFF.

V gene TRBV6-6 combines with J gene TRBJ1-2; 11 nucleotides agree with TRBD1. Germline values: CDR1 MNHNY, CDR2 SVGAGI (reference sequence). The CDR3 length is 15 residues. Trimming removed 0 bases from V and 5 bases from J; junction bases left unmatched: 2. The CDR3 sequence: CASSYSGTGGYGYTF. DNA of the CDR3: TGTGCCAGCAGTTACTCCGGGACAGGGGGGTATGGCTACACCTTC.

This chain links TRBV6-1 with TRBJ1-6; 7 bases align to TRBD1. After removal of 2 bases from V and 10 bases from J, the junction contained 8 bases not matched to a gene. CDR1 is MNHNS and CDR2 is SASEGT in the germline V gene. The CDR3 runs 15 residues. CDR3 region: CASSEWGRGKSPLHF. CDR3 coding DNA: TGTGCCAGCAGTGAATGGGGCAGGGGGAAGTCACCCCTCCACTTT.

This clone was detected a few times. This chain joins TRBV24-1 and TRBJ1-5; 7 bases fit TRBD1. Germline values: CDR1 KGHDR, CDR2 SFDVKD. CDR3 length equals 15 residues. With 4 bases clipped from V and 2 bases from J, the junction kept 4 bases outside the gene matches. The CDR3 reads CATSEGTAGNQPQHF. Here the CDR3 DNA reads TGTGCCACCAGTGAAGGGACAGCCGGCAATCAGCCCCAGCATTTT.

This chain connects TRBV19 to TRBJ2-1; a weak D match, TRBD2 (5 bases). The ends were cut back, 0 bases at V and 7 bases at J, with 10 bases in the middle. The CDR3 extends over 14 amino acids. Germline-derived CDR1 and CDR2 are LNHDA and SQIVND (reference sequence). CDR3 sequence reads: CASSIEGRENEQFF. The DNA for the CDR3 is TGTGCCAGTAGTATAGAGGGTAGGGAGAATGAGCAGTTCTTC.

CDR3 DNA sequence: TGTGCCAGCAGCACTGGGGAGGTCTATGGCTACACCTTC. It specifies CASSTGEVYGYTF. The genes are TRBV16 and TRBJ1-2; D is unresolved. V shed 5 bases and J shed 4 bases, with 11 bases lying between them. The CDR3 is 13 residues long. Germline loops: CDR1 KGHSY, CDR2 FQNENV.

In DNA form, the CDR3 reads TGTGCCTGGACCCGCCGAGGAACCTATAGCAATCAGCCCCAGCATTTT. Protein: CAWTRRGTYSNQPQHF. The chain links TRBV30 to TRBJ1-5; D is unresolved. V was trimmed by 4 bases and J by 0 bases, leaving 16 bases between them. CDR3 size: 16 residues. Germline loops: CDR1 GTSNPN, CDR2 SVGIG (reference sequence).

The chain joins TRBV2 to TRBJ1-4; weak D call: TRBD1 (6 bases). The CDR3 totals 13 residues. V lost 7 bases to trimming and J lost 8 bases, with 14 bases between them. CDR1 SNHLY and CDR2 FYNNEI come from the germline V gene. CDR3 sequence: CASTPRGNEKLFF. In DNA form, the CDR3 reads TGTGCCAGCACGCCGAGGGGGAACGAAAAACTGTTTTTT.

The chain employs TRBV18 and TRBJ1-2; D is unresolved. Germline V gene data show CDR1 as KGHSH and CDR2 as LQKENI. This CDR3 comprises 12 residues. Trimming stripped 6 bases from V and 3 bases from J, with 8 bases between. The CDR3 DNA reads as TGTGCCAGCTCGCCCCCGGACTATGGCTACACCTTC. It specifies CASSPPDYGYTF.

The chain recombines TRBV6-6 with TRBJ1-1, with a tentative D call TRBD1 (5 bases). The length of the CDR3 is 18 residues. Trimming removed 5 bases from V and 5 bases from J, with 27 bases in between. The germline V gene has CDR1 MNHNY and CDR2 SVGAGI (reference sequence). CDR3 region: CASSRQGRVSEARTEAFF. CDR3 DNA sequence: TGTGCCAGCAGTCGTCAGGGTAGGGTCAGTGAGGCGAGGACTGAAGCTTTCTTT.

The chain links TRBV5-5 to TRBJ2-3; 10 nucleotides agree with TRBD2. The CDR3 consists of 15 residues. J was trimmed by 1 base and V by 2 bases; bases with no gene match: 1. Germline loops: CDR1 SGHKS, CDR2 YYEKEE (reference sequence). The CDR3 region is CASSFLAGGTDTQYF. Here the CDR3 DNA reads TGTGCCAGCAGCTTCCTAGCGGGAGGCACAGATACGCAGTATTTT. Using reference TRBV5-5 and TRBJ2-3 for the parts outside the CDR3, the full variable domain is DAGVTQSPTHLIKTRGQQVTLRCSPISGHKSVSWYQQVLGQGPQFIFQYYEKEERGRGNFPDRFSARQFPNYSSELNVNALLLGDSALYLCASSFLAGGTDTQYFGPGTRLTVL.

This clone is a singleton in its sample. The genes are TRBV5-1 and TRBJ1-1, with 7 bases lining up with TRBD1. Trimming removed 2 bases from V and 4 bases from J; junction bases left unmatched: 8. The CDR3 is 15 amino acids. The germline CDR1 and CDR2 sequences are SGHRS and YFSETQ. The CDR3: CASSFNTGVGTEAFF. CDR3 DNA sequence: TGCGCCAGCAGCTTTAATACAGGGGTGGGCACTGAAGCTTTCTTT.